This TCR beta chain was found in a study of shared clonotypes between healthy human individuals. Overall study: For every donor, three CD4 naive, three CD4 memory, two CD8 naive and one CD8 memory plates were used.

Assay execution took place at the deep level. The protocol was immunoSEQ multiplex PCR, while the TCRdb copy is restricted to in-frame clones and leaves out a portion. The table shows about 700,000 clones, with under 80% occurring only once. This clone has only a few counts. The study enrolled healthy HIV-negative adults without recent acute infections or vaccinations as donors. Subsets obtained from CD4+ cells comprised CD45RA+ naive and CD45RA-negative memory cells. V lost 6 bases, J lost 4 bases, and 19 bases lay in between. Germline V gives CDR1 MDHEN, CDR2 SYDVKM. The CDR3 is 16 amino acids. The V gene is TRBV28, the J gene TRBJ2-1; D is perhaps TRBD2 (5 bases). The sample consisted of memory CD4+ T cells sorted from blood. Sample subset: CD45RA-negative fraction. This receptor was obtained from a woman in her 30s in good health. The CDR3 region is CASRAATASRYNEQFF. DNA of the CDR3: TGTGCCAGCAGGGCCGCTACGGCTAGCCGGTACAATGAGCAGTTCTTC.